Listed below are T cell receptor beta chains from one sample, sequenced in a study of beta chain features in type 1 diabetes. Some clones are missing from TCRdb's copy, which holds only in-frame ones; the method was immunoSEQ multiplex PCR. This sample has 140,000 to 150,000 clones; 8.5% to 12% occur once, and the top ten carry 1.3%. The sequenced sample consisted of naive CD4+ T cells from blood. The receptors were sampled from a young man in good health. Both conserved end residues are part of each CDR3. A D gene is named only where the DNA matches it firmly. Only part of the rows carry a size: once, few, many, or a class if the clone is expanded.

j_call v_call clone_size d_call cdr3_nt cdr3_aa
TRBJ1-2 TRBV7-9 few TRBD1 TGTGCCAGCAGCTTAAGGCGACAGGGGCCCGGAGACGGCTACACCTTC CASSLRRQGPGDGYTF
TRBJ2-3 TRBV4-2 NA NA TGTGCCAGCAGCCAGGGGGGGGCAGGTGGCACAGATACGCAGTATTTT CASSQGGAGGTDTQYF
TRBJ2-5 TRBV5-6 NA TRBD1 TGTGCCAGCAGCTCCGGACAGGGCGAAGAGACCCAGTACTTC CASSSGQGEETQYF
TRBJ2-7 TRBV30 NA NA TGTGCCTGGAGTGCGTACAGGAGCTCCTACGAGCAGTACTTC CAWSAYRSSYEQYF
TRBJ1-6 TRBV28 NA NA TGTGCCAGCAGTTTACAGGGTGTTTCACCCCTCCACTTT CASSLQGVSPLHF
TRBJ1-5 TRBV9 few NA TGTGCCAGCAGCCTTCGACAGGATCAGCCCCAGCATTTT CASSLRQDQPQHF
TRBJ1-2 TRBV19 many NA TGTGCCAGTAGGACCAGGATTGGCTATGGCTACACCTTC CASRTRIGYGYTF
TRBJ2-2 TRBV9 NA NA TGTGCCAGCAGCCGGGACTTTAACACCGGGGAGCTGTTTTTT CASSRDFNTGELFF
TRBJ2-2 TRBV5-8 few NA TGTGCCAGCAGCTTGGGAGGGCGGTCCGGGGAGCTGTTTTTT CASSLGGRSGELFF
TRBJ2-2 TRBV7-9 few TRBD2 TGTGCCAGCAGCTTAGTACGGGAGGCCGGGGAGCTGTTTTTT CASSLVREAGELFF
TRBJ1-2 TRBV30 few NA TGTGCCTGGAACAAAGGAAGGGGAGGCTACACCTTC CAWNKGRGGYTF
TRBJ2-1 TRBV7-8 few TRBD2 TGTGCCAGCCGGACTAGCGGGGGGACGAGCTCCTACAATGAGCAGTTCTTC CASRTSGGTSSYNEQFF
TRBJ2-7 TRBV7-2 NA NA TGTGCCAGCAGTCAATCCCAGGGGGGCTACGAGCAGTACTTC CASSQSQGGYEQYF
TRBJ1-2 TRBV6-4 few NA TGTGCCAGCAGTGACTCTTGGAGTGGCTACACCTTC CASSDSWSGYTF
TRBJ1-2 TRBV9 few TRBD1 TGTGCCAGCAGCGGAGGAAGGGGGCGAGACTATGGCTACACCTTC CASSGGRGRDYGYTF
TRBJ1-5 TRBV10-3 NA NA TGTGCCATCAGTGAGGGTCGAGATAGCAATCAGCCCCAGCATTTT CAISEGRDSNQPQHF
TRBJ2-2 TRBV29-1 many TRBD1 TGCAGCGTTGCCGGACAGGGGGCGTGGGGGGAGCTGTTTTTT CSVAGQGAWGELFF
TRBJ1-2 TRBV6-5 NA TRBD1 TGTGCCAGCAGTTACGCCCTCCTTGGGACAGCTTATGGCTACACCTTC CASSYALLGTAYGYTF
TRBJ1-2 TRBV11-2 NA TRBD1 TGTGCCAGCACCCCAGGGGGAGCCTATGGCTACACCTTC CASTPGGAYGYTF
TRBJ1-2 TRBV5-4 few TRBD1 TGTGCCAGCAGCTTGGACAGGGGGTATTATGGCTACACCTTC CASSLDRGYYGYTF
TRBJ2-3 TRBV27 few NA TGTGCCAGCAGTTTGACGGGAGCGACAGATACGCAGTATTTT CASSLTGATDTQYF
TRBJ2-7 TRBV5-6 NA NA TGTGCCAGCACCCATTGGCCCGGGGGTGGTCTCGGCGAGCAGTACTTC CASTHWPGGGLGEQYF
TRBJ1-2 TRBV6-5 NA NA TGTGCCAGCAGGGTGACACAGGCTAACTATGGCTACACCTTC CASRVTQANYGYTF
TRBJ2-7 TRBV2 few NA TGTGCCAGCACTGAACAGGCTTACGAGCAGTACTTC CASTEQAYEQYF
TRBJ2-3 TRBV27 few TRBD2 TGTGCCAGCAGTTTATATGGCGGGGGGCCAGGGGCAGATACGCAGTATTTT CASSLYGGGPGADTQYF
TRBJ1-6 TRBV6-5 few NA TGTGCCAGCAGTTACTATAGGGGATATTCACCCCTCCACTTT CASSYYRGYSPLHF
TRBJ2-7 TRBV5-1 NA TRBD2 TGCGCCAGCAGCCCGTCCCATACTAGCGGGGGTCCCTACGAGCAGTACTTC CASSPSHTSGGPYEQYF
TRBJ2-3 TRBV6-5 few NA TGTGCCAGCAGTGAAGCCGGGACAGATACGCAGTATTTT CASSEAGTDTQYF
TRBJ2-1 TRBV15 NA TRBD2 TGTGCCACCAGCATACGGACTAGCGGGACGGACAATGAGCAGTTCTTC CATSIRTSGTDNEQFF
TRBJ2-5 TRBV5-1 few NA TGCGCCAGCAGCTCACAGGGAGGGGAGACCCAGTACTTC CASSSQGGETQYF
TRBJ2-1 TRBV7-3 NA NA TGTGCCAGCAGCCCAACTCCCTCCTACAATGAGCAGTTCTTC CASSPTPSYNEQFF
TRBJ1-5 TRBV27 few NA TGTGCCAGCAGTCCCCTGCGGGGTCAGCCCCAGCATTTT CASSPLRGQPQHF
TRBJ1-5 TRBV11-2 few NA TGTGCCAGCAGCTTAGATGGGCACAATCAGCCCCAGCATTTT CASSLDGHNQPQHF